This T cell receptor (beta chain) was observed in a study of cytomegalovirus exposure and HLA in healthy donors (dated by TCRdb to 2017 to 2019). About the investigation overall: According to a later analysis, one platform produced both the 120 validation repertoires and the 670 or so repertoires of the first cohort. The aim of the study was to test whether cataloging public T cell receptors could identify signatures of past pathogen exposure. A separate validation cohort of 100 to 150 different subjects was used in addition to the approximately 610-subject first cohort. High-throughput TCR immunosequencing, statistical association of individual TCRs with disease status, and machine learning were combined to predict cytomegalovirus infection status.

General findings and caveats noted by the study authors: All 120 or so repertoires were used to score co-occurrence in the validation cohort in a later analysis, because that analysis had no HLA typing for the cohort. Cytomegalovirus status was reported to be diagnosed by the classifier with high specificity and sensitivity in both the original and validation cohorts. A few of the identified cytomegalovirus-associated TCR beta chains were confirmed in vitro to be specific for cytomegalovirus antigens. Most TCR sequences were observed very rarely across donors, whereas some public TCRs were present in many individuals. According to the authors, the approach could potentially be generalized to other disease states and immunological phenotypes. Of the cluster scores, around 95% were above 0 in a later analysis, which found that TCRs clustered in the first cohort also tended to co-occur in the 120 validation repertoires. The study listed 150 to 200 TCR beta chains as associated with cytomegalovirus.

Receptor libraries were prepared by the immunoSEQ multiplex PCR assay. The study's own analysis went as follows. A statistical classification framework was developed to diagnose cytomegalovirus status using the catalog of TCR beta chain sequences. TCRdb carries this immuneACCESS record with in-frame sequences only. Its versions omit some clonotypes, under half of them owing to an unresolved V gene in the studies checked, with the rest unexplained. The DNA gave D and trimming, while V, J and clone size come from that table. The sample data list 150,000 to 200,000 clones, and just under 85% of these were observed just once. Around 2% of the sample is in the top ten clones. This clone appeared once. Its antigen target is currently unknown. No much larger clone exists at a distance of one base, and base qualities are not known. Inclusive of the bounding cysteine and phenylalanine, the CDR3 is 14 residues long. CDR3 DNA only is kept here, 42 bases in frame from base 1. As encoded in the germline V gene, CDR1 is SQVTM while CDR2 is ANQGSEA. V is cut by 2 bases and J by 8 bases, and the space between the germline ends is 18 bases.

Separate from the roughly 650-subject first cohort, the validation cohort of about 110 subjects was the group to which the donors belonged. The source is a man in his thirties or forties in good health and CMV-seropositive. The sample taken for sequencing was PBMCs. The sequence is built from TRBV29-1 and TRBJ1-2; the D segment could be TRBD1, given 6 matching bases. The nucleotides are TGCAGCGTTGAAATCGGGGACACTTCAGGGGGCTACACCTTC. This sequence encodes CSVEIGDTSGGYTF.